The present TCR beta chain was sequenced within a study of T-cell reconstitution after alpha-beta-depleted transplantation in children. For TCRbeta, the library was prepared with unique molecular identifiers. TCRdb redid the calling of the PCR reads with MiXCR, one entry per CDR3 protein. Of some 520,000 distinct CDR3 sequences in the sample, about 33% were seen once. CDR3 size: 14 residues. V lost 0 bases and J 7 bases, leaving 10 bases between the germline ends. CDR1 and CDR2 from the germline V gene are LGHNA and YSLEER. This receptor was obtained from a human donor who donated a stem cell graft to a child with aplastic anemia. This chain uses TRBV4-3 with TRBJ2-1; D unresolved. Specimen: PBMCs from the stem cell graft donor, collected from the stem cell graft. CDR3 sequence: CASSQEGSGNEQFF. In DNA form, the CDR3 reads TGCGCCAGCAGCCAAGAAGGTTCAGGTAATGAGCAGTTCTTC.